One sample yielded the 2 T cell receptor beta chains listed below, sequenced in a study of chemoradiotherapy in HPV16-positive cancers (dated 2022 in TCRdb). Receptor libraries were prepared by the immunoSEQ multiplex PCR assay. TCRdb's version of the immuneACCESS table is confined to in-frame rearrangements and falls short of the full clone set. An unresolved V gene accounts for under half of the shortfall where checked; the remainder is of unknown origin. This sample comprises just over 7,500 clones, about 79% of them detected only once. The ten largest clones take up roughly 3% of the sample. This specimen was blood, taken from a patient who underwent chemoradiotherapy. Receptors were obtained from a human donor with HPV-associated anogenital cancer.

This clone has more than one count but fewer than ten. The V call is TRBV7-6, the J call TRBJ2-7, with D tentatively TRBD1 (5 bases). The CDR3 totals 14 residues. The germline CDR1 and CDR2 sequences are SGHVS and FNYEAQ. Trimming pared 8 bases from V and 5 bases from J, leaving 19 bases between. CDR3 sequence reads: CASSLTGELNEQYF. The CDR3 coding sequence is TGTGCCAGCTCATTAACAGGAGAGTTGAACGAGCAGTACTTC.

V gene TRBV6-1 combines with J gene TRBJ1-2, with unresolved D. The CDR3 sequence is 14 residues long. Trimming removed 6 bases from V and 3 bases from J, with 14 bases in between. Germline assignment: CDR1 MNHNS and CDR2 SASEGT. CDR3 DNA sequence: TGTGCCAGCAGGAACTTTGAGACCCACTATGGCTACACCTTC. Translation: CASRNFETHYGYTF.